A selection of T cell receptor beta chains follows, all from one sample in a study of CXCR3-negative and CXCR3-positive naive CD8 T cells. TCRdb reprocessed the 5' RACE reads and keeps a single row for each CDR3 protein, giving no DNA. The sample includes 65,000 to 75,000 distinct CDR3 sequences. The sequenced sample consisted of naive CXCR3+ CD8+ T cells from blood. All receptors derive from a human donor in good health. Some clones in this sample may be carry-over from other donors' samples. CDR3s include the opening cysteine and the closing phenylalanine or tryptophan.

J gene | V gene | CDR3 protein
TRBJ1-2 | TRBV29-1 | CSGGQGRDGYTF
TRBJ1-4 | TRBV7-9 | CASSSPGQDATNEKLFF
TRBJ2-1 | TRBV2 | CASLQRLGQGNEQFF
TRBJ1-5 | TRBV6-2/TRBV6-3 | CASSYAQYSNQPQHF
TRBJ2-1 | TRBV2 | CASRPGQTYNEQFF
TRBJ2-5 | TRBV7-9 | CASSLARQQETQYF
TRBJ2-5 | TRBV2 | CASSGPLMTGQETQYF
TRBJ1-3 | TRBV12-3/TRBV12-4 | CASSSPLGQRQSGNTIYF
TRBJ1-4 | TRBV6-5 | CASSYGTVPEKLFF
TRBJ2-5 | TRBV12-3/TRBV12-4 | CASSLAVAGLLETQYF
TRBJ2-1 | TRBV6-1 | CASKRDPTGEEQFF
TRBJ2-3 | TRBV11-2 | CASSFSGGAGTDTQYF
TRBJ2-5 | TRBV27 | CASRGVKTQYF
TRBJ1-2 | TRBV12-3/TRBV12-4 | CASSSGTAVYGYTF
TRBJ2-7 | TRBV7-2 | CASSMGLAGGYEQYF
TRBJ2-1 | TRBV20-1 | CSAMPPEASSYNEQFF
TRBJ2-7 | TRBV4-1 | CASSQSLATYEQYF
TRBJ2-7 | TRBV12-3/TRBV12-4 | CASSSTSANSYEQYF
TRBJ2-7 | TRBV7-2 | CASSFSLRGIYEQYF
TRBJ2-7 | TRBV10-3 | CAISEGQGDEQYF
TRBJ2-2 | TRBV11-3 | CASSPLAGASRTGELFF
TRBJ2-3 | TRBV20-1 | CSARDPHRRTSTDTQYF
TRBJ2-3 | TRBV6-4 | CASSDSASGGPLSTDTQYF
TRBJ2-3 | TRBV27 | CASSLGGSNTDTQYF
TRBJ2-5 | TRBV27 | CASSHQETQYF
TRBJ1-2 | TRBV7-9 | CASSLATPGQGGGGYTF